A selection of T cell receptor beta chains follows, all from one sample in a study of T-cell memory formation after mild COVID-19. Each CDR3 protein is one row after TCRdb ran MiXCR on the 5' RACE reads. The data show about 210,000 distinct CDR3 sequences, with 27% seen just once and over 10% held by the top ten. Sequenced sample: PBMCs or a T cell subset sorted from them (not recorded which). The receptors stem from an adult woman who had mild COVID-19 (a few samples of this study predate the infection). Cell type and time point are not known. CDR3s include the opening cysteine and the closing phenylalanine or tryptophan. A D gene is named only where the DNA matches it firmly. The size field is filled for only some rows; it gives once, few, many or a size class.

V	size	length	D	J	CDR3	DNA
TRBV12-3/TRBV12-4	few	13	-	TRBJ2-7	CASSLGNSYEQYF	TGTGCCAGCAGTTTGGGGAACAGCTACGAGCAGTACTTC
TRBV7-9	-	15	TRBD1	TRBJ2-1	CASSARDRGYNEQFF	TGTGCCAGCAGCGCCCGGGACAGGGGATACAATGAGCAGTTCTTC
TRBV29-1	-	13	TRBD1	TRBJ1-2	CSVGQGFNYGYTF	TGCAGCGTTGGACAGGGCTTCAACTATGGCTACACCTTC
TRBV4-1	few	15	-	TRBJ2-7	CASSQEFRGSYEQYF	TGCGCCAGCAGCCAAGAGTTCCGGGGCTCCTACGAGCAGTACTTC
TRBV5-4	-	16	-	TRBJ2-3	CASSRGEAMSTDTQYF	TGTGCCAGCAGCCGAGGGGAAGCGATGTCCACAGATACGCAGTATTTT
TRBV6-4	-	14	-	TRBJ2-1	CASSDSTSSNEQFF	TGTGCCAGCAGTGACTCAACTAGCTCCAATGAGCAGTTCTTC
TRBV28	few	15	-	TRBJ2-7	CASSSPPGQVYEQYF	TGTGCCAGCAGTTCTCCCCCGGGGCAGGTCTACGAGCAGTACTTC
TRBV10-3	once	13	-	TRBJ2-7	CAISGGGLSEQYF	TGTGCCATCAGTGGTGGAGGGCTGAGCGAGCAGTACTTC
TRBV6-1	few	12	-	TRBJ2-4	CASSEGLHIQYF	TGTGCCAGCAGTGAAGGGCTACACATTCAGTACTTC
TRBV2	few	16	TRBD1	TRBJ1-4	CASSERQGRTNEKLFF	TGTGCCAGCAGTGAGAGACAGGGAAGGACTAATGAAAAACTGTTTTTT
TRBV7-2	few	13	-	TRBJ2-1	CASSLLRDVEQFF	TGTGCCAGCAGCCTATTGAGGGACGTTGAGCAGTTCTTC
TRBV18	few	12	-	TRBJ2-7	CASSPQTYEQYF	TGTGCCAGCTCACCACAGACCTACGAGCAGTACTTC
TRBV4-1	-	16	-	TRBJ1-3	CASSQDGWTPGNTIYF	TGCGCCAGCAGCCAAGATGGTTGGACCCCTGGAAACACCATATATTTT
TRBV7-2	-	12	-	TRBJ2-1	CASSRTGGEQFF	TGTGCCAGCAGCCGCACGGGTGGTGAGCAGTTCTTC
TRBV7-9	few	17	TRBD2	TRBJ2-1	CASSPKGGLAVYNEQFF	TGTGCCAGCAGCCCAAAGGGAGGACTAGCGGTCTACAATGAGCAGTTCTTC
TRBV7-8	-	18	TRBD1	TRBJ2-1	CASTYSGTGGRSYNEQFF	TGTGCCAGCACCTACTCCGGGACAGGGGGCCGGTCCTACAATGAGCAGTTCTTC
TRBV2	-	16	-	TRBJ1-2	CASRAFVLPVSYGYTF	TGTGCCAGCAGGGCTTTCGTCCTCCCTGTCTCATATGGCTACACCTTC
TRBV7-2	few	14	-	TRBJ2-7	CASSPRVALYEQYF	TGTGCCAGCAGCCCGAGGGTCGCCCTCTACGAGCAGTACTTC
TRBV7-3	few	13	-	TRBJ2-5	CASSLAEQETQYF	TGTGCCAGCAGCTTGGCGGAACAAGAGACCCAGTACTTC
TRBV14	-	14	TRBD1	TRBJ2-7	CASSRQTGGYEQYF	TGTGCCAGCAGCCGACAGACAGGGGGCTACGAGCAGTACTTC
TRBV3-1	-	14	-	TRBJ1-1	CASSQVSTDPWSFF	TGTGCCAGCAGCCAAGTTTCTACAGACCCTTGGTCTTTCTTT
TRBV12-3/TRBV12-4	-	17	TRBD2	TRBJ2-1	CASSLRVSASGSNEQFF	TGTGCCAGCAGTTTAAGGGTTTCGGCTAGCGGGAGTAATGAGCAGTTCTTC
TRBV15	few	15	-	TRBJ1-5	CATSRELEGHQPQHF	TGTGCCACCAGCAGAGAGTTAGAGGGGCATCAGCCCCAGCATTTT
TRBV12-3/TRBV12-4	-	11	-	TRBJ1-1	CASSSPGQAFF	TGTGCCAGCAGTTCCCCAGGGCAAGCTTTCTTT
TRBV30	-	15	-	TRBJ2-6	CAWIDRYSGANVLTF	TGTGCCTGGATCGACCGATACTCTGGGGCCAACGTCCTGACTTTC
TRBV7-9	-	13	-	TRBJ2-7	CASGAVGSYEQYF	TGTGCCAGCGGGGCGGTCGGCTCCTACGAGCAGTACTTC
TRBV5-1	-	14	-	TRBJ2-7	CASSPGDITYEQYF	TGCGCCAGCAGCCCCGGGGACATCACCTACGAGCAGTACTTC
TRBV7-9	-	13	TRBD1	TRBJ1-2	CASGDRVGYGYTF	TGTGCCAGCGGGGACAGGGTTGGCTATGGCTACACCTTC
TRBV7-9	few	12	-	TRBJ1-1	CASSLAWGEAFF	TGTGCCAGCAGCTTAGCCTGGGGAGAAGCTTTCTTT
TRBV12-3/TRBV12-4	-	14	TRBD2	TRBJ2-7	CASSLGLGLYEQYF	TGTGCCAGCAGTTTAGGGTTGGGACTATACGAGCAGTACTTC
TRBV29-1	few	13	-	TRBJ2-5	CSVEGTLGETQYF	TGCAGCGTTGAAGGGACCCTCGGGGAGACCCAGTACTTC
TRBV2	-	15	TRBD2	TRBJ2-7	CASSSTSGASYEQYF	TGTGCCAGCAGTTCGACTAGCGGGGCCTCCTACGAGCAGTACTTC
TRBV4-3	few	17	TRBD2	TRBJ2-1	CASSTFSSGSSYNEQFF	TGCGCCAGCAGCACCTTTTCGAGCGGGAGCTCCTACAATGAGCAGTTCTTC
TRBV12-3/TRBV12-4	-	16	TRBD1	TRBJ2-2	CASSPGTALNTGELFF	TGTGCCAGCAGCCCCGGGACAGCCCTTAACACCGGGGAGCTGTTTTTT
TRBV6-6	-	15	TRBD1	TRBJ1-1	CASRRPGTANTEAFF	TGTGCCAGCAGAAGACCCGGGACAGCGAACACTGAAGCTTTCTTT
TRBV3-1	-	18	-	TRBJ2-4	CASSQGWGHRDGKNIQYF	TGTGCCAGCAGCCAAGGGTGGGGACATAGGGATGGCAAAAACATTCAGTACTTC
TRBV7-9	-	12	-	TRBJ2-3	CASTMSGDTQYF	TGTGCCAGCACCATGTCGGGAGATACGCAGTATTTT
TRBV12-3/TRBV12-4	few	15	-	TRBJ1-1	CASSPPGQSNTEAFF	TGTGCCAGCAGTCCCCCCGGGCAGTCGAACACTGAAGCTTTCTTT
TRBV3-1	-	18	-	TRBJ2-1	CASSQYLWGSWTENEQFF	TGTGCCAGCAGCCAGTATTTGTGGGGTAGCTGGACTGAAAATGAGCAGTTCTTC
TRBV20-1	few	16	TRBD2	TRBJ2-1	CSAIGREWSSYNEQFF	TGCAGTGCCATCGGGCGGGAGTGGAGCTCCTACAATGAGCAGTTCTTC